The sequence of this TCR beta chain was determined in a study of blood T cell repertoires in COVID-19 (dated by TCRdb to 2020 to 2021). Study-wide context: Collaborator samples came from the United States, Italy and Spain and covered acute and convalescent phases of COVID-19. The material from the prospective study consisted of cDNA or gDNA derived from T cells, B-cell-depleted T cells, or PBMCs. Deeply sampled blood TCRbeta repertoires from subjects exposed to, actively infected with, or recovered from COVID-19 were included in the dataset. A freely available public database, intended as a resource for researchers studying the immune response to SARS-CoV-2, is where the repertoires were released. The samples were drawn from two sources: the first 160 participants of the ongoing ImmuneRACE study, and about 1,300 subjects contributed by 6 global collaborators. Sample metadata almost always included a de-identified subject ID, COVID-19 status, age in years and sex. Where HLA class I and class II types were available, the types were taken from metadata supplied by the sample provider, not from assay-based typing. Summary of the overall study and its limitations: The quantity of clinical and demographic metadata differed by source and by participant and was supplied without curation.

In the prospective study, participants were about 18 to 90 years old, resided in about two dozen geographic areas of the United States, and were enrolled through a virtual design. Cohort assignment in the prospective study relied on participant-reported clinical history from a screening survey and a study questionnaire. Recovered participants in ImmuneRACE Cohort 3 were defined by two consecutive negative NP/OP PCR tests, clearance by a healthcare professional, or resolution of symptoms. In the prospective study, whole blood, serum and a nasopharyngeal or oropharyngeal swab were collected from each participant by mobile phlebotomists. Participants in the prospective study had the option to provide additional blood draws and questionnaires over a roughly 2-month period. Before DNA extraction, blood samples from the prospective study were shipped at room temperature or frozen. The CDR3 sequence holds 14 residues, the cysteine and phenylalanine included. Solely the CDR3 DNA is kept, with 42 bases framed from the first base. Via the germline V gene, CDR1 is SNHLY and CDR2 FYNNEI. V is cut back by 6 bases and J by 2 bases, with 6 bases in the junction unmatched.

A note on this clone: Its antigen remains unidentified. Base qualities are not at hand, and no much larger clone is one base apart.

TCRbeta CDR3 regions were amplified from genomic DNA using the immunoSEQ Assay, a bias-controlled multiplex PCR. The source study handled its data this way. Nucleated cell counts per sample were estimated from amplification of reference gene primers within the assay. To quantify the absolute abundance of each unique TCRbeta CDR3 rearrangement, sequence reads were collapsed and filtered. For each sample, productive Simpson clonality was calculated as the square root of Simpson's diversity index over productive rearrangements. What TCRdb holds here is the immuneACCESS table cut down to in-frame rearrangements. Part of the clones is not present; checked against another copy, under half of the missing clones reflect an unresolved V gene, and the others are unexplained. Clonal size and the V and J genes are those of that table, whereas D and trimming came from the DNA. In all, the sample holds approximately 300,000 clones, and 70% to 90% of those were seen once. The top ten clones comprise less than 6% of the sample.

Specimen: PBMCs or T cells enriched from blood (not recorded which). The clonotype comes from a young woman who had recovered from COVID-19. The sequence is built from TRBV2 and TRBJ1-2, with TRBD1 identical over 7 junction bases. This receptor carries the CDR3 CASRTTGANYGYTF. The sequenced DNA: TGTGCCAGCAGGACAACAGGGGCCAACTATGGCTACACCTTC.